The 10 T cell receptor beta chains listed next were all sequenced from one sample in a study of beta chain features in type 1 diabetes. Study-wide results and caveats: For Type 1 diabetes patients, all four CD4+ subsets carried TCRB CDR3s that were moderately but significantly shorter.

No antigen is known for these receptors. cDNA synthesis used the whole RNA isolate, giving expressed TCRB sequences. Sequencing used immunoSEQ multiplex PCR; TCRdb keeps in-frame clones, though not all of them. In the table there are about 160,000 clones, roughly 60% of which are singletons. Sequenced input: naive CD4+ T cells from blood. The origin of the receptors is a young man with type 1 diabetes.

The CDR3 reads CASRDRGNQPQHF. The CDR3 coding sequence is TGTGCCAGCAGAGACAGGGGAAATCAGCCCCAGCATTTT. The rearrangement joins TRBV6-5 to TRBJ1-5; 8 nucleotides agree with TRBD1. The germline gives CDR1 MNHEY, CDR2 SVGAGI. The CDR3 runs 13 residues. V lost 6 bases to trimming and J lost 4 bases; unmatched junction nucleotides: 2.

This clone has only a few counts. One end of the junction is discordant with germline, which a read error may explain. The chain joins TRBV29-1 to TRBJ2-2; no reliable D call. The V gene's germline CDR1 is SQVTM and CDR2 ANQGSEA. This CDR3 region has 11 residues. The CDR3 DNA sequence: TGCAGCGTAGAAGGGTCCGGGGAGCTGTTTTTT. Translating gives CSVEGSGELFF.

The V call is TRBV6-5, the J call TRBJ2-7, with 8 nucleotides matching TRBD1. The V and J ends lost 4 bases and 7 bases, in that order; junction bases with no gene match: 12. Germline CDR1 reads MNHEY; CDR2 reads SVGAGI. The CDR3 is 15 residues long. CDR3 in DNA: TGTGCCAGCAGTTTTTTAGCTGACAGGGGACGGGAGCAGTACTTC. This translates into CASSFLADRGREQYF.

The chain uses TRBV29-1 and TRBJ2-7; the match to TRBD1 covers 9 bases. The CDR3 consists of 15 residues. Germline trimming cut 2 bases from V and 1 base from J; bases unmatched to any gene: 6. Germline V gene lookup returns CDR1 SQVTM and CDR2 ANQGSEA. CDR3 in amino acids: CSVEITDRGSYEQYF. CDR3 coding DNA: TGCAGCGTTGAAATAACCGACAGGGGGTCCTACGAGCAGTACTTC.

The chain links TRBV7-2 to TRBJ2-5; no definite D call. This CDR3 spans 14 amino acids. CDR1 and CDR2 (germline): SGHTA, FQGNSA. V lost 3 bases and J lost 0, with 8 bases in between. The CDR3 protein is CASSFTAYQETQYF. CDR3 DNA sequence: TGTGCCAGCAGCTTCACAGCGTACCAAGAGACCCAGTACTTC.

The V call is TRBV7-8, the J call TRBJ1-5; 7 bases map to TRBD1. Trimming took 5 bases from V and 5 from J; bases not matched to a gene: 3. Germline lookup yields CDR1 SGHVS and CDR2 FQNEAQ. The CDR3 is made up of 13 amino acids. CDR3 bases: TGTGCCAGCAGCCAAACAGGGGATCAGCCCCAGCATTTT. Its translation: CASSQTGDQPQHF.

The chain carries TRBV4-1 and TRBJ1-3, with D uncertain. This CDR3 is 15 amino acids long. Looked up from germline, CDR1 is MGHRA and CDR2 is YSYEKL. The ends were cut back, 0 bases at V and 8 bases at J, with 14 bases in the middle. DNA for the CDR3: TGCGCCAGCAGCCAAGAATTGATGTGGGAACACACCATATATTTT. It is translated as CASSQELMWEHTIYF.

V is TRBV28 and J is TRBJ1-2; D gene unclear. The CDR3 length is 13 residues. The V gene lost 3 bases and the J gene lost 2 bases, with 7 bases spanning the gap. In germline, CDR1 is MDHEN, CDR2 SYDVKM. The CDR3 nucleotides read TGTGCCAGCAGTTTGGAGCTGAACTATGGCTACACCTTC. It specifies CASSLELNYGYTF.

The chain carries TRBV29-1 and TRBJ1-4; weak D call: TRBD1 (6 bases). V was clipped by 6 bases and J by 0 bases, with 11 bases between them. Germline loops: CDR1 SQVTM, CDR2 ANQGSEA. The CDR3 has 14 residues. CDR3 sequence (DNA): TGCAGCGTGCCAGGGGATGCAACTAATGAAAAACTGTTTTTT. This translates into CSVPGDATNEKLFF.

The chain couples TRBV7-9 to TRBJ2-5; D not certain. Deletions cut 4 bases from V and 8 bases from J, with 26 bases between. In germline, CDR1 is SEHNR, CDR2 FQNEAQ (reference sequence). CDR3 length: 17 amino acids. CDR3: CASSSVQAVADKFTQYF. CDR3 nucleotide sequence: TGTGCCAGCAGCTCCGTGCAGGCGGTTGCAGACAAGTTCACCCAGTACTTC.